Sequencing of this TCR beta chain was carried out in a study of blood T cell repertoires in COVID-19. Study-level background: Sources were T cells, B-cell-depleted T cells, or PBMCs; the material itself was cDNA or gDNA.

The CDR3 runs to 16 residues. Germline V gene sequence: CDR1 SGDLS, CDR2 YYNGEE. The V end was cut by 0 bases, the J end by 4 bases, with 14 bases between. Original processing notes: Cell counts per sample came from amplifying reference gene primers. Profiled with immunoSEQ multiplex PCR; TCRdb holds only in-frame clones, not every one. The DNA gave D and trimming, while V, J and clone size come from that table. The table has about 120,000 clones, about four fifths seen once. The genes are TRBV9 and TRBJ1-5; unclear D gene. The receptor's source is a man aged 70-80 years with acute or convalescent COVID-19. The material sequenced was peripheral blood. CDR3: CASSVVENLPNQPQHF. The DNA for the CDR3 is TGTGCCAGCAGCGTAGTGGAGAACCTACCGAATCAGCCCCAGCATTTT.